This TCR beta chain was recovered during a study of blood T cell repertoires in COVID-19. Across the whole study: The origin of the acute and convalescent COVID-19 samples was the United States, Italy and Spain.

The CDR3 has 15 amino acids. Trimming took off 1 base at V and 0 bases at J, with 4 bases between the two ends. The V gene's germline CDR1 is MNHNS and CDR2 SASEGT. Assay used: immunoSEQ multiplex PCR; TCRdb lists only in-frame clones, some missing. The sample shows some 190,000 clones, around 84% of them seen only once. The chain is built from TRBV6-1 and TRBJ2-6; D gene uncertain. The receptor was derived from a man aged 25 to 40 with acute COVID-19. The source material was PBMCs or T cells enriched from blood (not recorded which). Here the CDR3 reads CASSEDNSGANVLTF. CDR3 DNA sequence: TGTGCCAGCAGTGAAGACAACTCTGGGGCCAACGTCCTGACTTTC.